What follows are 24 T cell receptor beta chains derived from one specimen sequenced in a study of blood T cell repertoires in COVID-19 (dated by TCRdb to the early 2020s). The library was generated by the immunoSEQ multiplex PCR assay. In its TCRdb copy, this immuneACCESS table keeps in-frame sequences only and misses some clones. Where compared with another copy, unresolved V genes explain less than half of these, and the others have no known cause. The sample table records more than 250,000 clones; about 89% of these occur just once. In total, the top ten clones hold 5% to 7% of the sample. The sequencing sample was made of peripheral blood. The receptors stem from a young man who had recovered from COVID-19.

The J gene is TRBJ2-6, the V gene TRBV18; a weak D match, TRBD1 (6 bases). The CDR3 sequence is 19 residues long. Trimming removed 6 bases at V and 0 bases at J, with 21 bases between. Germline V gene lookup returns CDR1 KGHSH and CDR2 LQKENI. The CDR3 nucleotides read TGTGCCAGCTCCAGCTCCTCGGACAGATCTTCCTCTGGGGCCAACGTCCTGACTTTC. It specifies CASSSSSDRSSSGANVLTF.

This chain joins TRBV2 and TRBJ2-1; D is unresolved. Trimming cost V 0 bases and J 9 bases, with 15 bases left between them. The CDR3 has 15 residues. The germline gives CDR1 SNHLY, CDR2 FYNNEI. The CDR3 DNA reads as TGTGCCAGCAGTGAAGCGTTTAGTTTCTACGGTGAGCAGTTCTTC. Translated: CASSEAFSFYGEQFF. Looking up the rest from reference TRBV2 and TRBJ2-1 gives the full variable domain: EPEVTQTPSHQVTQMGQEVILRCVPISNHLYFYWYRQILGQKVEFLVSFYNNEISEKSEIFDDQFSVERPDGSNFTLKIRSTKLEDSAMYFCASSEAFSFYGEQFFGPGTRLTVL.

CDR3 DNA: TGTGCCAGCAGTTACTCGAGTAGTGAGGGGGCTGACGAGCAGTACTTC. Translated: CASSYSSSEGADEQYF. The V gene is TRBV6-5, the J gene TRBJ2-7, with 7 bases identical to TRBD1. The V gene end was trimmed by 0 bases and the J gene end by 5 bases; junction bases not matched to a gene: 10. CDR3 length: 16 amino acids. CDR1 is MNHEY and CDR2 is SVGAGI in the germline V gene.

The chain is built from TRBV7-2 and TRBJ1-1; D is unclear. Germline V gives CDR1 SGHTA, CDR2 FQGNSA. This CDR3 is 14 amino acids long. V was trimmed by 2 bases and J by 4 bases, leaving 11 bases between them. Here the CDR3 reads CASSLLDGSTEAFF. In nucleotides, the CDR3 is TGTGCCAGCAGCTTACTTGACGGGAGCACTGAAGCTTTCTTT.

The genes are TRBV19 and TRBJ1-5; D uncertain. The V end was cut by 5 bases, the J end by 5 bases, with 10 bases between. Germline lookup yields CDR1 LNHDA and CDR2 SQIVND (reference sequence). This CDR3 contains 13 residues. CDR3 amino acids: CASSPSGDQPQHF. CDR3 bases: TGTGCCAGTAGTCCCTCCGGGGATCAGCCCCAGCATTTT. The full variable domain, completed using reference TRBV19 and TRBJ1-5, is DGGITQSPKYLFRKEGQNVTLSCEQNLNHDAMYWYRQDPGQGLRLIYYSQIVNDFQKGDIAEGYSVSREKKESFPLTVTSAQKNPTAFYLCASSPSGDQPQHFGDGTRLSIL.

This sequence joins TRBV2 and TRBJ2-2; 9 nucleotides agree with TRBD1. This CDR3 has 14 amino acids. J lost 6 bases, V lost 6 bases, and 5 bases had no gene match. Per the germline V gene, CDR1 is SNHLY and CDR2 is FYNNEI. The CDR3 region is CASSPTGGAGELFF. CDR3 DNA sequence: TGTGCCAGCAGCCCGACAGGGGGTGCCGGGGAGCTGTTTTTT.

This chain connects TRBV27 to TRBJ1-1, with no clear D. V lost 3 bases and J lost 1, with 12 bases in between. The CDR3 sequence is 15 residues long. Germline assignment: CDR1 MNHEY and CDR2 SMNVEV (reference sequence). CDR3 bases: TGTGCCAGCAGTTTGGGCCTTTATTCGAACACTGAAGCTTTCTTT. It is translated as CASSLGLYSNTEAFF.

The rearrangement links TRBV30 to TRBJ1-3; the match to TRBD1 covers 8 bases. The germline CDR1 and CDR2 sequences are GTSNPN and SVGIG (reference sequence). The CDR3 runs 12 residues. V shed 8 bases, J shed 2 bases, and the junction held 2 bases outside the gene matches. CDR3 DNA sequence: TGTGCCGGACAGGGCCCTGGAAACACCATATATTTT. It translates to CAGQGPGNTIYF.

The gene calls are TRBV19 and TRBJ1-4; 12 nucleotides align to TRBD1. Per germline, CDR1 LNHDA and CDR2 SQIVND (reference sequence). V was clipped by 7 bases and J by 7 bases; unmatched bases: 10. The CDR3 length is 16 residues. CDR3 loop: CASNRLGTGGSEKLFF. In DNA form, the CDR3 reads TGTGCCAGTAACCGGCTCGGGACAGGGGGCTCTGAAAAACTGTTTTTT.

The chain recombines TRBV29-1 with TRBJ1-2, with D tentatively TRBD1 (6 bases). CDR3 length: 14 residues. In germline, CDR1 is SQVTM, CDR2 ANQGSEA. V gave up 3 bases and J gave up 0 bases, with 11 bases separating them. The DNA of the CDR3 is TGCAGCGTTGAGGGGACACCTTCTAACTATGGCTACACCTTC. Its protein product is CSVEGTPSNYGYTF.

The V and J genes are TRBV4-1 and TRBJ2-2, with 9 bases that match TRBD2. The CDR3 sequence is 16 residues long. V lost 6 bases and J lost 0; bases outside the gene matches: 5. The germline CDR1 and CDR2 sequences are MGHRA and YSYEKL. The CDR3 protein is CASRKVAGANTGELFF. The CDR3 coding sequence is TGCGCCAGCAGGAAGGTAGCGGGGGCGAACACCGGGGAGCTGTTTTTT.

The J gene is TRBJ2-3, the V gene TRBV5-1; D not resolved. The ends were cut back, 0 bases at V and 0 bases at J, with 8 bases in the middle. There are 15 residues in the CDR3. In germline, CDR1 is SGHRS, CDR2 YFSETQ. CDR3 in amino acids: CASSLAPHSTDTQYF. CDR3 DNA: TGCGCCAGCAGCTTGGCCCCCCATAGCACAGATACGCAGTATTTT. Supplemented by reference TRBV5-1 and TRBJ2-3, the full variable domain reads KAGVTQTPRYLIKTRGQQVTLSCSPISGHRSVSWYQQTPGQGLQFLFEYFSETQRNKGNFPGRFSGRQFSNSRSEMNVSTLELGDSALYLCASSLAPHSTDTQYFGPGTRLTVL.

The chain carries TRBV6-5 and TRBJ2-2; 7 nucleotides match TRBD1. Germline V gives CDR1 MNHEY, CDR2 SVGAGI. This CDR3 spans 13 amino acids. The J segment lost 3 bases and the V segment lost 9 bases, leaving 4 bases of the junction unmatched. This CDR3 is CASKGTDTGELFF. The CDR3 DNA reads as TGTGCCAGTAAGGGGACAGACACCGGGGAGCTGTTTTTT.

This chain joins TRBV3-1 (or the pseudogene TRBV3-2) and TRBJ2-7; TRBD1 matches 8 bases. Germline V gene data show CDR1 as LGHDT and CDR2 as YNNKEL (reference sequence). V trimming: 4 bases; J trimming: 8 bases; junction bases outside the gene matches: 4. The CDR3 contains 12 residues. DNA of the CDR3: TGTGCCAGCAGCCTGGGACAGGAGAAGCAGTACTTC. This gives the protein CASSLGQEKQYF.

The chain carries TRBV5-1 and TRBJ2-4, with 8 bases matching TRBD1. The V gene end was trimmed by 0 bases and the J gene end by 2 bases; junction bases not matched to a gene: 4. The CDR3 consists of 16 residues. The V gene's germline CDR1 is SGHRS and CDR2 YFSETQ. The CDR3 loop reads CASSLGAGGTKNIQYF. The CDR3 coding sequence is TGCGCCAGCAGCTTGGGGGCAGGGGGCACCAAAAACATTCAGTACTTC.

The chain uses TRBV3-1 (or the pseudogene TRBV3-2) and TRBJ1-6, with D unclear. V dropped 0 bases and J dropped 8 bases, with 11 bases sitting between them. Germline V gene lookup returns CDR1 LGHDT and CDR2 YNNKEL (reference sequence). The CDR3 has 15 residues. The DNA for the CDR3 is TGTGCCAGCAGCCAAGAGACACTCTGGGATTCACCCCTCCACTTT. This translates into CASSQETLWDSPLHF.

V usage is TRBV7-6 and J usage is TRBJ2-2; maybe TRBD2 (5 bases). This CDR3 has 16 residues. The germline V and J ends were trimmed by 1 base and 3 bases, with 12 bases remaining between them. Germline lookup yields CDR1 SGHVS and CDR2 FNYEAQ. CDR3 DNA: TGTGCCAGCAGCTTAGGGCCTTTCGGGGACACCGGGGAGCTGTTTTTT. As protein: CASSLGPFGDTGELFF.

This chain joins TRBV19 and TRBJ2-2; D is possibly TRBD2 (6 bases). V was pared by 9 bases and J by 7 bases, with 21 bases between. Per the germline V gene, CDR1 is LNHDA and CDR2 is SQIVND (reference sequence). The CDR3 contains 15 residues. CDR3 nucleotide sequence: TGTGCCAGCGAAAGGCCCGACGGGGAGGTCGGGGAGCTGTTTTTT. The encoded protein is CASERPDGEVGELFF.

The chain couples TRBV7-3 to TRBJ2-7; TRBD1 aligns across 11 bases. J gave up 2 bases and V 6 bases, and 6 bases lay outside the gene matches. CDR3 length equals 15 residues. Germline V CDR1 and CDR2: SGHTA, FQGTGA. The CDR3 protein is CASRTPGQGAYEQYF. In DNA form, the CDR3 reads TGTGCCAGCAGGACTCCGGGACAGGGGGCCTACGAGCAGTACTTC.

The chain carries TRBV9 and TRBJ2-7, with D tentatively TRBD2 (6 bases). The CDR3 is 15 amino acids. The germline CDR1 and CDR2 sequences are SGDLS and YYNGEE. V was shortened by 3 bases and J by 2 bases, with 15 bases between the two germline ends. CDR3 coding DNA: TGTGCCAGCAGCGGGGGGGACGTACTAACCTACGAGCAGTACTTC. It is translated as CASSGGDVLTYEQYF.

The chain carries TRBV9 and TRBJ2-7; TRBD1 agrees at 9 bases. Germline V CDR1 and CDR2: SGDLS, YYNGEE. CDR3 length equals 14 residues. V was clipped by 4 bases and J by 3 bases; unmatched bases: 5. CDR3 bases: TGTGCCAGCAGCCCGGGACAGGGAGGCTACGAGCAGTACTTC. Translated, it gives CASSPGQGGYEQYF.

This clone occurred a few times. The chain carries TRBV4-3 and TRBJ2-2; the D gene is possibly TRBD1 (5 bases). This CDR3 region has 16 residues. Germline V CDR1 and CDR2: LGHNA, YSLEER. Trimming removed 1 base from V and 0 bases from J, with 9 bases in between. This CDR3 reads CASSQGQTANTGELFF. As DNA, the CDR3 is TGCGCCAGCAGCCAAGGACAGACCGCGAACACCGGGGAGCTGTTTTTT.

The chain uses TRBV7-9 and TRBJ2-3, with 9 bases matching TRBD2. V shed 7 bases, J shed 2 bases, and the junction held 7 bases outside the gene matches. Germline V gene data show CDR1 as SEHNR and CDR2 as FQNEAQ (reference sequence). The CDR3 has 15 residues. CDR3 loop: CASTETSGVTDTQYF. As DNA, the CDR3 is TGTGCCAGCACAGAGACTAGCGGCGTCACAGATACGCAGTATTTT.

The chain is built from TRBV7-9 and TRBJ2-2; perhaps TRBD2 as D (6 bases). The germline V and J ends were trimmed by 2 bases and 5 bases, with 21 bases remaining between them. Germline assignment: CDR1 SEHNR and CDR2 FQNEAQ (reference sequence). The CDR3 runs to 18 residues. CDR3 region: CASSLKVDAGLSTGELFF. The CDR3 DNA follows: TGTGCCAGCAGCTTAAAGGTTGACGCGGGGCTATCAACCGGGGAGCTGTTTTTT.